Included here is one T cell receptor (beta chain) sequence, with context. Its antigen is unknown. Measured with immunoSEQ multiplex PCR; TCRdb has only the in-frame clones, and not every one. The table has approximately 150,000 clones, roughly 92% seen once; the top ten hold approximately 3.8%. This sample is drawn from a study of T cell responses to AZD1222 COVID-19 vaccine. Germline-derived CDR1 and CDR2 are MNHEY and SMNVEV (reference sequence). The CDR3 is made up of 16 amino acids. The ends were cut back, 1 base at V and 8 bases at J, with 20 bases in the middle. Findings of the study overall: Donors were chiefly white British, with a greater number of females, and clonal diversity was perhaps underestimated. Nearly half of spike-specific TCRs reportedly target unmutated variant regions.

The chain couples TRBV27 to TRBJ1-2, with D perhaps TRBD1 (5 bases). The clonotype originates from an adult who received the AZD1222 COVID-19 vaccine. Sequencing was performed on peripheral blood, taken 28 days after the second AZD1222 dose. This CDR3 is CASSLWGGLALGGYTF. CDR3 nucleotides: TGTGCCAGCAGTTTATGGGGCGGACTGGCCTTGGGAGGCTACACCTTC.